This TCR beta chain derives from a study of cytomegalovirus exposure and HLA in healthy donors. Study findings and constraints: The study designated some 180 TCR beta chains cytomegalovirus-associated.

Libraries were prepared by immunoSEQ multiplex PCR; TCRdb keeps only in-frame clonotypes and omits some of them. The sample consists of 140,000 or so clones, more than 80% of them appearing once. Concerning this clone: Its specificity is not known.

This CDR3 region has 14 residues. CDR1 and CDR2 (germline): MNHNY, SVGAGI (reference sequence). V lost 4 bases, J lost 5 bases, and 6 bases stayed unmatched. This sequence was found in a woman aged 30 to 39 in good health and CMV-seropositive. V is TRBV6-6 and J is TRBJ2-7; the match to TRBD1 covers 9 bases. The sample comprised PBMCs. This CDR3 is CASSLADRGHEQYF. The DNA of the CDR3 is TGTGCCAGCAGTTTGGCGGACAGGGGCCACGAGCAGTACTTC.